This is a list of T cell receptor beta chains from one sample in a study of T-cell memory formation after mild COVID-19. One entry per CDR3 protein results from TCRdb running MiXCR on the 5' RACE reads. The sample contains some 320,000 distinct CDR3 sequences, approximately 16% of which appear only once. Sample: PBMCs or a T cell subset sorted from them (not recorded which). These receptors were collected from a man aged 18 to 29 who had mild COVID-19 (a few samples of this study predate the infection). Cell type and time point are not known. Both conserved end residues are part of each CDR3.

18,TRBV7-2,CASSVEGQGEELNSPLHF
16,TRBV15,CATSSSGDWRYNEQFF
13,TRBV4-1,CASSQEVAGTQYF
17,TRBV9,CASSVAPLAGHTGELFF
14,TRBV13,CASKLDIAANVLTF
13,TRBV7-9,CASSLAPGDTQYF
14,TRBV6-6,CASSYSGGQHGYTF
15,TRBV2,CASTGKGLHHNEQFF
15,TRBV27,CATSPRGRSSYEQYF
13,TRBV6-2/TRBV6-3,CASSYPQGPEQYF
14,TRBV28,CASSYLAGGREQFF